This T cell receptor beta chain was captured in a study of T cell repertoires in cytomegalovirus infection. V was trimmed by 3 bases and J by 3 bases, leaving 15 bases between them. The CDR3 has 15 amino acids. The germline V gene has CDR1 SGHTA and CDR2 FQGNSA. TCRdb recomputed calls from the reads with MiXCR, one row per CDR3 protein. The sample yields 250,000 to 300,000 distinct CDR3 sequences, roughly 23% seen once. The clonotype originates from a human donor in good health (CMV status not recorded). Some clones in this sample may be carry-over from other donors' samples. The chain carries TRBV7-2 and TRBJ2-7; D possibly corresponds to TRBD2 (6 bases). Sequencing input: PBMCs. CDR3 sequence reads: CASSFQVGGSYEQYF. The CDR3 bases are TGTGCCAGCAGCTTTCAAGTGGGAGGCAGCTACGAGCAGTACTTC.